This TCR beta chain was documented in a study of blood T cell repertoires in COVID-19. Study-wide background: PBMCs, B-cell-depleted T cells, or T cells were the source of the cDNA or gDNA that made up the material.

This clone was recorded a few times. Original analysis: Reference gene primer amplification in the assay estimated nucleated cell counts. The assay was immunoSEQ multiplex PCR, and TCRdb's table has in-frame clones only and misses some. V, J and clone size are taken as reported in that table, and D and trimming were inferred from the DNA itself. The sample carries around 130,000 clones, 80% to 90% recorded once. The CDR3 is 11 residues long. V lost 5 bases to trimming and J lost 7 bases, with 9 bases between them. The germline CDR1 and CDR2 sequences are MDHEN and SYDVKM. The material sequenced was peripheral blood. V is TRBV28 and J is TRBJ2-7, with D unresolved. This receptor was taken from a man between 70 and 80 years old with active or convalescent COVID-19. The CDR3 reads CASSILREQYF. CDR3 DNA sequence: TGTGCCAGCAGTATCCTGAGGGAGCAGTACTTC. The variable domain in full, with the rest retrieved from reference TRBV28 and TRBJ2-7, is DVKVTQSSRYLVKRTGEKVFLECVQDMDHENMFWYRQDPGLGLRLIYFSYDVKMKEKGDIPEGYSVSREKKERFSLILESASTNQTSMYLCASSILREQYFGPGTRLTVT.